The 23 T cell receptor beta chains given below trace back to one sample, sequenced in a study of graft-versus-host responses after intestinal transplantation. The data were produced by immunoSEQ multiplex PCR, yet TCRdb's version contains in-frame clones alone and is incomplete. The repertoire holds about 59,000 clones, 90% to 95% seen once, with under 0.45% in the top ten. Their recognized antigens are unknown. The source material was unstimulated CD4+ T cells sorted from spleen or lymph node cells, sampled before transplant. These receptors all come from a human donor who was the organ donor for an intestinal transplant.

In this sample, this clone turned up once. The J gene is TRBJ2-3, the V gene TRBV6-5, with TRBD2 identical over 9 bases. The junction had 4 bases not matched to a gene; V was cut back by 6 bases and J by 0 bases. From germline, CDR1 is MNHEY and CDR2 SVGAGI. The CDR3 has 15 amino acids. The DNA for the CDR3 is TGTGCCAGCAGAGAGGGACTAGCTAGCACAGATACGCAGTATTTT. Its protein product is CASREGLASTDTQYF.

CDR3 nucleotides: TGTGCCAGCAGTTACGAGGGGAGCTCCTATAATTCACCCCTCCACTTT. Translation: CASSYEGSSYNSPLHF. The chain carries TRBV6-5 and TRBJ1-6; a possible D gene is TRBD1 (5 bases). Germline loops: CDR1 MNHEY, CDR2 SVGAGI. The length of the CDR3 is 16 residues. The ends were cut back, 2 bases at V and 0 bases at J, with 8 bases in the middle.

The V gene is TRBV7-2, the J gene TRBJ1-6; D gene unclear. Looked up from germline, CDR1 is SGHTA and CDR2 is FQGNSA. The V end was cut by 5 bases, the J end by 10 bases, with 9 bases between. This CDR3 is built from 12 residues. The CDR3 protein is CASSLPQSPLHF. In nucleotides, the CDR3 is TGTGCCAGCAGCCTCCCCCAGTCACCCCTCCACTTT.

This chain joins TRBV5-1 and TRBJ2-2; no reliable D call. V was trimmed by 4 bases and J by 4 bases, leaving 11 bases between them. Germline V gives CDR1 SGHRS, CDR2 YFSETQ. This CDR3 is 14 amino acids long. The CDR3 coding sequence is TGCGCCAGCAGCCTCTGGACCGCCACCGGGGAGCTGTTTTTT. Its translation is CASSLWTATGELFF.

The CDR3 loop reads CASSLRAHGGTEAFF. DNA for the CDR3: TGCGCCAGCAGCTTAAGGGCTCACGGTGGCACTGAAGCTTTCTTT. V usage is TRBV5-1 and J usage is TRBJ1-1; no definite D call. Deletions cut 2 bases from V and 4 bases from J, with 15 bases between. From germline, CDR1 is SGHRS and CDR2 YFSETQ. The length of the CDR3 is 15 residues.

The gene calls are TRBV19 and TRBJ2-2; D is perhaps TRBD2 (5 bases). This CDR3 is 14 amino acids long. Trimming pared 2 bases from V and 7 bases from J, leaving 11 bases between. Germline values: CDR1 LNHDA, CDR2 SQIVND (reference sequence). DNA for the CDR3: TGTGCCAGTAGTATACTTCTTCGGGACGGGGAGCTGTTTTTT. Translated: CASSILLRDGELFF.

This chain connects TRBV18 to TRBJ1-5, with 7 bases fitting TRBD1. The V gene end was trimmed by 3 bases and the J gene end by 5 bases; junction bases not matched to a gene: 10. This CDR3 has 16 residues. CDR1 is KGHSH, CDR2 LQKENI, per germline. The CDR3 is CASSPQPLTGHQPQHF. CDR3 nucleotide sequence: TGTGCCAGCTCACCTCAACCCTTGACAGGGCATCAGCCCCAGCATTTT.

The chain couples TRBV6-1 to TRBJ2-3; possibly TRBD2 for D (6 bases). V was shortened by 6 bases and J by 5 bases, with 12 bases between the two germline ends. Germline V CDR1 and CDR2: MNHNS, SASEGT. The CDR3 loop spans 13 amino acids. CDR3 loop: CASRKGGKDTQYF. DNA for the CDR3: TGTGCCAGCAGGAAAGGCGGGAAAGATACGCAGTATTTT.

The chain recombines TRBV7-2 with TRBJ1-1; unclear D gene. V dropped 2 bases and J dropped 1 base, with 11 bases sitting between them. CDR1 is SGHTA, CDR2 FQGNSA, per germline. The length of the CDR3 is 15 residues. CDR3: CASSLLWGRNTEAFF. CDR3 in DNA: TGTGCCAGCAGCTTATTGTGGGGAAGGAACACTGAAGCTTTCTTT.

This chain joins TRBV5-1 and TRBJ1-5; 7 nucleotides agree with TRBD1. V lost 3 bases, J lost 2 bases, and 2 bases stayed unmatched. The CDR3 covers 14 residues. The germline V gene has CDR1 SGHRS and CDR2 YFSETQ. The CDR3 sequence is CASSSGTGNQPQHF. Here the CDR3 DNA reads TGCGCCAGCAGCTCCGGGACAGGCAATCAGCCCCAGCATTTT.

The chain has TRBV6-5 and TRBJ2-7, with TRBD1 as a possible D gene (5 bases). Trimming left V 2 bases short and J 4 bases short, with 15 bases between. In germline, CDR1 is MNHEY, CDR2 SVGAGI. The CDR3 totals 15 residues. In DNA form, the CDR3 reads TGTGCCAGCAGTTACCCTACAGGTGCCTCTTACGAGCAGTACTTC. Amino acids: CASSYPTGASYEQYF.

The sample holds one count of this clone. The rearrangement uses TRBV4-3 and TRBJ2-2, with 8 bases aligning to TRBD1. V shed 1 base and J 7 bases; nucleotides not matched to a gene: 8. CDR3 length: 16 residues. Germline assignment: CDR1 LGHNA and CDR2 YSLEER. The CDR3 nucleotides read TGCGCCAGCAGCCAAGGGGATGACAGGGGTAACGGGGAGCTGTTTTTT. It codes for CASSQGDDRGNGELFF.

The CDR3 bases are TGTGCCAGCAGCCCCTCCGGGACAGGGCCCTACGAGCAGTACTTC. This codes for CASSPSGTGPYEQYF. The V gene is TRBV5-6, the J gene TRBJ2-7, with TRBD1 matching over 9 bases. The germline CDR1 and CDR2 sequences are SGHDT and YYEEEE. The CDR3 sequence is 15 residues long. V trimming: 4 bases; J trimming: 2 bases; junction bases outside the gene matches: 7.

This rearrangement joins TRBV4-1 to TRBJ1-4, with D unresolved. V was cut by 0 bases and J by 10 bases, with 6 bases left in between. The CDR3 is 12 residues long. Germline V CDR1 and CDR2: MGHRA, YSYEKL. CDR3 region: CASSQDLIKLFF. Here the CDR3 DNA reads TGCGCCAGCAGCCAAGATCTGATAAAACTGTTTTTT.

The V and J genes are TRBV6-1 and TRBJ2-2; D is undetermined. Between the trimmed V and J ends, which lost 7 bases and 6 bases, there was a span of 18 bases. Germline CDR1 is MNHNS and CDR2 is SASEGT. CDR3 length equals 15 residues. CDR3 sequence (DNA): TGTGCCAGCATACCTCGTTGGGGTGGATCCGGGGAGCTGTTTTTT. It specifies CASIPRWGGSGELFF.

This chain links TRBV5-1 with TRBJ1-3, with D tentatively TRBD1 (6 bases). V was pared by 0 bases and J by 4 bases, with 14 bases between. The germline gives CDR1 SGHRS, CDR2 YFSETQ. The CDR3 covers 16 residues. CDR3 residues: CASSLEGGLSGNTIYF. CDR3 DNA: TGCGCCAGCAGCTTGGAAGGGGGACTCTCAGGAAACACCATATATTTT.

The chain has TRBV6-1 and TRBJ2-1; unclear D gene. Germline V gives CDR1 MNHNS, CDR2 SASEGT. V was cut by 2 bases and J by 3 bases, with 2 bases left in between. The CDR3 extends over 12 amino acids. Here the CDR3 reads CASSEHYNEQFF. As DNA, the CDR3 is TGTGCCAGCAGTGAACACTACAATGAGCAGTTCTTC.

This clone was seen more than once but under ten times. The genes are TRBV2 and TRBJ1-2, with 10 bases fitting TRBD1. This CDR3 has 13 amino acids. The V segment lost 6 bases and the J segment 3 bases; nucleotides outside the gene matches: 1. Germline V gene sequence: CDR1 SNHLY, CDR2 FYNNEI. CDR3 region: CASRDRGDYGYTF. The CDR3 bases are TGTGCCAGCAGGGACAGGGGGGACTATGGCTACACCTTC.

The V and J genes are TRBV18 and TRBJ1-6; D not certain. The V gene's germline CDR1 is KGHSH and CDR2 LQKENI. V was cut by 6 bases and J by 8 bases, with 11 bases left in between. CDR3 length: 13 amino acids. The CDR3 sequence: CASSPTLDSPLHF. In nucleotides, the CDR3 is TGTGCCAGCTCTCCTACGCTGGATTCACCCCTCCACTTT.

This chain connects TRBV5-4 to TRBJ2-2; the match to TRBD2 covers 15 bases. The germline V gene has CDR1 SGHNT and CDR2 YYREEE (reference sequence). This CDR3 comprises 19 residues. Trimming cost V 2 bases and J 2 bases; bases outside gene matches: 7. The CDR3 loop is CASSLGRTSGGANTGELFF. As DNA, the CDR3 is TGTGCCAGCAGCTTAGGGCGGACTAGCGGGGGGGCCAACACCGGGGAGCTGTTTTTT.

The chain links TRBV18 to TRBJ2-7; D is uncertain. V was clipped by 3 bases and J by 2 bases, with 5 bases between them. This CDR3 region has 12 residues. The germline gives CDR1 KGHSH, CDR2 LQKENI. The CDR3, as DNA: TGTGCCAGCTCACCGGGCACCTACGAGCAGTACTTC. Its protein is CASSPGTYEQYF.

V and J are TRBV6-5 and TRBJ2-3; 8 bases fit TRBD1. CDR3 length: 14 amino acids. From germline, CDR1 is MNHEY and CDR2 SVGAGI. V dropped 6 bases and J dropped 4; count of bases not matched to a gene: 6. The CDR3 loop reads CASRGTGRPDTQYF. The CDR3 coding sequence is TGTGCCAGCAGAGGGACAGGACGGCCAGATACGCAGTATTTT.

The chain uses TRBV6-5 and TRBJ1-2; D gene unclear. The CDR3 runs to 13 residues. Trimming shortened V by 6 bases and J by 8 bases, and 16 bases separated the two germline ends. Germline CDR1 is MNHEY and CDR2 is SVGAGI. The CDR3 DNA is TGTGCCAGCAGAGAAACGCCTGAGTTCGGCTACACCTTC. Amino acid sequence: CASRETPEFGYTF.